This entry lists 5 T cell receptor beta chains sequenced from one sample in a study of cytomegalovirus exposure and HLA in healthy donors. In the PCR, 60 Vbeta and 13 Jbeta primers were used. The repertoire was sequenced with immunoSEQ multiplex PCR; TCRdb's copy has only in-frame clones and lacks some. Of about 120,000 clones in the sample, around 66% were seen once. The source material was PBMCs. These receptors were collected from a woman in her 40s in good health and CMV-seropositive.

The genes are TRBV7-2 and TRBJ2-1, with D possibly matching TRBD2 (5 bases). Trimming left V 3 bases short and J 8 bases short, with 11 bases between. The CDR3 extends over 13 amino acids. The V gene's germline CDR1 is SGHTA and CDR2 FQGNSA. In DNA, the CDR3 is TGTGCCAGCAGCTTGAAGAGAGGGCATGAGCAGTTCTTC. Its translation: CASSLKRGHEQFF.

The gene calls are TRBV19 and TRBJ2-3; D may be TRBD1 (5 bases). This CDR3 has 15 residues. V was shortened by 6 bases and J by 1 base, with 14 bases between the two germline ends. The germline V gene has CDR1 LNHDA and CDR2 SQIVND (reference sequence). The DNA for the CDR3 is TGTGCCAGTAGGTCTGGGGCTCATCGCACAGATACGCAGTATTTT. It specifies CASRSGAHRTDTQYF.

The chain joins TRBV29-1 to TRBJ2-7, with D perhaps TRBD1 (6 bases). Germline lookup yields CDR1 SQVTM and CDR2 ANQGSEA. V lost 5 bases and J 2 bases, leaving 13 bases between the germline ends. The CDR3 is made up of 13 amino acids. CDR3 coding DNA: TGCAGCGTTTACCGGGACACCACCTACGAGCAGTACTTC. This encodes CSVYRDTTYEQYF.

This chain links TRBV5-1 with TRBJ2-7, with 8 bases matching TRBD1. J was trimmed by 5 bases and V by 4 bases; bases with no gene match: 8. Germline values: CDR1 SGHRS, CDR2 YFSETQ. The CDR3 length is 14 residues. CDR3: CASSRAGGQDEQYF. The CDR3 DNA sequence: TGCGCCAGCAGCCGGGCAGGGGGCCAGGACGAGCAGTACTTC.

The chain employs TRBV14 and TRBJ2-1; TRBD1 aligns across 7 bases. The CDR3 covers 16 residues. J was trimmed by 2 bases and V by 4 bases; bases with no gene match: 8. The germline CDR1 and CDR2 sequences are SGHDN and FVKESK. Here the CDR3 DNA reads TGTGCCAGCAGCCTCGGGACAGTCCTAACCTACAATGAGCAGTTCTTC. Protein: CASSLGTVLTYNEQFF.